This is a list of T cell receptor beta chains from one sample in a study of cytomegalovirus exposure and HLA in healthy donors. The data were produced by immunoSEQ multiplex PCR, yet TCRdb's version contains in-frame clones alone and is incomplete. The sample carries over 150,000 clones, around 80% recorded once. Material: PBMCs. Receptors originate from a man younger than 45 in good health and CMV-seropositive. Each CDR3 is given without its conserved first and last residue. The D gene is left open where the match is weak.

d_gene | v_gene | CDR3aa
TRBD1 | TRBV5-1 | ASSPWTGFSYEQY
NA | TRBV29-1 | SVFSTGELF
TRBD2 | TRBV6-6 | ASSTGTSGGTDTQY
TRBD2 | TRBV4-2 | ASSQDWAGAYEQY
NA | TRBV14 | ASSVSRGSEQY
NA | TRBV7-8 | ASSFQGRETQY
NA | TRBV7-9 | SSSLVSGSVKMRAF
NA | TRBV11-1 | ASSHASKRYEQY
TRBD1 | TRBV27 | ASSATGLGNTIY
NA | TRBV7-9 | ASSGGAQPFYEQY
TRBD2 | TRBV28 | ASRTSGPAGTQY
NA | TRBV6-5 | ASSLGQINNEQF
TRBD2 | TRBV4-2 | ASSLSGRATSEQF
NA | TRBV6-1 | ASKQGHNQPQH
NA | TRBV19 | ASSNQGFAEAF
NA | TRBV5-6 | ASSNRGGRGYSPLH
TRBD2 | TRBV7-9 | ASSLPPGLAENSRREQY
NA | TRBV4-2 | ASSQDYYGSGETQY
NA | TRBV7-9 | ASKKDGVVYEQY
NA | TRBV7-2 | ASSLAWRQANEQF
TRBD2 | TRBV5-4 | ASSLGGRAPYNEQF
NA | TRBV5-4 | ASSLEGGINNEQF
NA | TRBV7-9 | ASSRPDEQF
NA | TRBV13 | ASSLGGAPSSYNEQF
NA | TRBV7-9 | ASSPPLARVNHYNEQF
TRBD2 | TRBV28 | ASSSSGTGGDTQY
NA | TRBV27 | ASGGSSYEQY
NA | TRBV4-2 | ASSRAGINTGELF
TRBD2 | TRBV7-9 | ASSLTRLAGGRTDTQY
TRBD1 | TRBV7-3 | ASSLLGTAVQETQY
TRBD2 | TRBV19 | ASSGGSSGKYNEQF
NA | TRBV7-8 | ASTPDRDEQY
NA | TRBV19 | ASSKTEYGYT
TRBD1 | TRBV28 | ASRPQGARYGYT
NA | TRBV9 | ASSVGRGPSSRAF
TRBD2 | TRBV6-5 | ASSFLRTSAYEQY
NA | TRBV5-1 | ASSSGQETQY
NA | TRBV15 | ATSRDTRGGKNYGYT
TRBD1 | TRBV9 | ASSPQTGGLYEQY
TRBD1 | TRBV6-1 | ASSRDRGEQY
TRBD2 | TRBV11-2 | ASSTRTSGPAGEQF
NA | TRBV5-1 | ASSLTGLAYEQY
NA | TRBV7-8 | ASSLGRTITYEQY
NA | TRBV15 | ATSSSPISGGRGSGANVLT
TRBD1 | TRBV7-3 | ASSLTRTGETGELF
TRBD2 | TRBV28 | ASQRGTSVADTQY
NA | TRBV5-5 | ASSLTRDTRSSYEQY